This T cell receptor beta chain was observed in a study of blood T cell repertoires in COVID-19. The repertoire was sequenced with immunoSEQ multiplex PCR; TCRdb's copy has only in-frame clones and lacks some. Of about 140,000 clones in the sample, about 80% are singletons; the top ten hold around 2.9%. The CDR3 is made up of 14 amino acids. Looked up from germline, CDR1 is MNHEY and CDR2 is SVGAGI. V lost 4 bases and J 7 bases, leaving 16 bases between the germline ends. Source material: PBMCs or T cells enriched from blood (not recorded which). This TCR came from a woman between 50 and 59 years old who had recovered from COVID-19. The rearrangement links TRBV6-5 to TRBJ1-1; D is possibly TRBD1 (6 bases). CDR3: CASSSIDRPLEAFF. The CDR3 bases are TGTGCCAGCAGTTCTATTGACAGGCCACTTGAAGCTTTCTTT.